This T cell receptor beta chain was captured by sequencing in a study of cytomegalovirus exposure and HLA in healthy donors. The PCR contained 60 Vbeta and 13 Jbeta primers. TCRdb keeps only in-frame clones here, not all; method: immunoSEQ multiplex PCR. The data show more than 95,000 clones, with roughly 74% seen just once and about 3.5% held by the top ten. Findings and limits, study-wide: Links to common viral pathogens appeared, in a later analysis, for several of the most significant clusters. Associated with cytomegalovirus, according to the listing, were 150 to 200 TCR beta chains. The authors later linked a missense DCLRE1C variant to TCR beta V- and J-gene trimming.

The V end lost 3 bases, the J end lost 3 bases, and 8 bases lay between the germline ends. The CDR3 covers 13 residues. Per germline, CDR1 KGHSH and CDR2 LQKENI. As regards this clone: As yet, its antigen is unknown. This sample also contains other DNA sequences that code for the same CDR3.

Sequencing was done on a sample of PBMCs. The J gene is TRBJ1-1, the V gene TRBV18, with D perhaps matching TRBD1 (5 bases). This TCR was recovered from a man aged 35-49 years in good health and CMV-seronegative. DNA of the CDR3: TGTGCCAGCTCACCGGGGCAGGACACTGAAGCTTTCTTT. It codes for CASSPGQDTEAFF.